This TCR beta chain was retrieved from a study of CD8 T cells in ankylosing spondylitis (dated by TCRdb to 2016 to 2017). At the level of the whole study: To find TCR variants linked to disease, the study profiled T cell receptor beta repertoires in ankylosing spondylitis patients and healthy donors. In total, the full study cohort was made up of approximately 99 healthy donors and roughly 27 ankylosing spondylitis patients. Peripheral blood was sampled, and synovial fluid was additionally collected from ankylosing spondylitis patients.

Many counts were recorded for this clonotype. Its recognized antigen is unknown. Base qualities are not at hand, and no much larger clone is one base apart. Results the study describes overall, beyond this receptor: Blood from ankylosing spondylitis patients appeared to be characterized by a TCR beta motif made up of seven or eight highly homologous amino acid variants. The disease-linked clones were reported to be significantly enriched in matched synovial fluid samples from ankylosing spondylitis patients. Some of the motif variants had been reported before in the synovial fluid and blood of reactive arthritis patients, a finding that suggests common disease-initiation mechanisms. The disease-linked clones had a CD8+ phenotype and were found at relatively low frequencies in peripheral blood.

TCRdb records Illumina HiSeq 2500 as the sequencer. Quantitative 5'-RACE with molecular barcodes was used to prepare TCR beta libraries. Concerning the study's data processing: A new computational method, built on a probabilistic model of VDJ rearrangement, was used to identify disease-linked TCR variants. TCRdb trimmed the raw reads at Q25, called clones with MiXCR and kept productive beta chains. Entries are consolidated by CDR3 protein sequence, retaining the most common genes and DNA. TCRdb, not the original authors, processed these V and J calls. The sample profile shows 150,000 or so distinct CDR3 sequences; about 18% of them were found once. About 8% of the sample is taken by the ten largest. V loses 4 bases of germline sequence and J loses 0 bases, and the interval between the two ends is 14 bases. The CDR3 sequence holds 16 residues, the cysteine and phenylalanine included. Only CDR3 DNA remains: 48 bases, in frame from the first base. The germline V gene provides CDR1 SGDLS and CDR2 YYNGEE.

Sequencing was performed on blood, either unsorted or a sorted T cell fraction (not recorded which). The source of this sequence is a male donor with ankylosing spondylitis or in good health (not recorded which). This receptor chain uses TRBV9 and TRBJ2-1; confidence is insufficient to name the D gene. Here is the DNA: TGTGCCAGCAGCTCCCCCCCAGCGAGCTCCTACAATGAGCAGTTCTTC. It translates to CASSSPPASSYNEQFF.